This T cell receptor (beta chain) was identified during a study of blood T cell repertoires in COVID-19. Study summary: Sources were T cells, B-cell-depleted T cells, or PBMCs; the material itself was cDNA or gDNA.

The CDR3 runs 15 residues. In germline, CDR1 is SGHRS, CDR2 YFSETQ. Trimming removed 3 bases from V and 4 bases from J; junction bases left unmatched: 8. Per the authors' pipeline: Amplification with reference gene primers provided the estimates of nucleated cell counts. Sequencing used immunoSEQ multiplex PCR; TCRdb keeps in-frame clones, though not all of them. Clonal size and the V and J genes are those of that table, whereas D and trimming came from the DNA. This sample carries roughly 140,000 clones, almost 80% of them seen once, and the ten largest clones take roughly 8.6%. The receptor was isolated from a man aged 50-59 years with active or convalescent COVID-19. The sequenced sample consisted of peripheral blood. J is TRBJ1-1 and V is TRBV5-1, with TRBD1 identical over 8 bases. In nucleotides, the CDR3 is TGCGCCAGCAGCTCTTGGACAGGGAGCGCCACTGAAGCTTTCTTT. It encodes CASSSWTGSATEAFF.